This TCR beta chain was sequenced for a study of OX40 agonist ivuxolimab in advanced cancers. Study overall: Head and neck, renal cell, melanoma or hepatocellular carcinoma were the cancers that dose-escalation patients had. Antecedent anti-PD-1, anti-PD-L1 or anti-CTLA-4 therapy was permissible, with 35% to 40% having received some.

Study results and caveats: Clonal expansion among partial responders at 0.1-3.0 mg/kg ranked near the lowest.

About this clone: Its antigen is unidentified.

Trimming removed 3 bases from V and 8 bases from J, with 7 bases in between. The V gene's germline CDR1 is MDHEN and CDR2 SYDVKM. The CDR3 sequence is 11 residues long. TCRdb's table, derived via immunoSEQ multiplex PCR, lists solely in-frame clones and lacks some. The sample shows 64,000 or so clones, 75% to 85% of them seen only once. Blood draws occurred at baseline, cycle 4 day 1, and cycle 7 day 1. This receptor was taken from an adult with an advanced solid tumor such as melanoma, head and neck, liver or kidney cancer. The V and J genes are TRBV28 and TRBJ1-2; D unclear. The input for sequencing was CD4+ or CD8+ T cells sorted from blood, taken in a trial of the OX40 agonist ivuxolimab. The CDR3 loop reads CASSFRDGYTF. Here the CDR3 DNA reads TGTGCCAGCAGTTTTCGCGACGGCTACACCTTC.